Shown below are 19 T cell receptor beta chains from a single sample sequenced in a study of cytomegalovirus exposure and HLA in healthy donors. Vbeta (60) and Jbeta (13) primers were used in the PCR. The repertoire was sequenced with immunoSEQ multiplex PCR; TCRdb's copy has only in-frame clones and lacks some. This table has 200,000 to 300,000 clones, 75% to 85% appearing once. The sample was PBMCs. All receptors derive from a woman aged 55 to 70 in good health and CMV-seropositive.

This chain uses TRBV5-4 with TRBJ2-2, with 9 bases that match TRBD2. The germline CDR1 and CDR2 sequences are SGHNT and YYREEE (reference sequence). V dropped 2 bases and J dropped 7; count of bases not matched to a gene: 9. The CDR3 is made up of 16 amino acids. This CDR3 reads CASSFLREGYNGELFF. The CDR3, as DNA: TGTGCCAGCAGCTTTTTGCGGGAGGGTTATAACGGGGAGCTGTTTTTT.

About this clone: The sample has other DNA sequences that encode this CDR3 too. This chain links TRBV6-5 with TRBJ2-1; possibly TRBD1 for D (6 bases). V was cut by 6 bases and J by 9 bases, with 18 bases left in between. From germline, CDR1 is MNHEY and CDR2 SVGAGI. The length of the CDR3 is 14 residues. The CDR3 DNA follows: TGTGCCAGCAGACTTAGTGGGAGAGGGGGTGAGCAGTTCTTC. Its protein is CASRLSGRGGEQFF.

Concerning this clone: Its ends do not fully match the called genes, so a read error is possible. J is TRBJ2-4 and V is TRBV2; D unresolved. The germline gives CDR1 SNHLY, CDR2 FYNNEI. The CDR3 sequence is 8 residues long. CDR3 in amino acids: CASPASGF. The DNA for the CDR3 is TGTGCCAGCCCCGCCTCAGGCTTC.

This clone turned up a few times. The chain employs TRBV9 and TRBJ2-7; 8 bases align to TRBD1. Per germline, CDR1 SGDLS and CDR2 YYNGEE. The CDR3 is 15 amino acids. V lost 2 bases to trimming and J lost 4 bases; unmatched junction nucleotides: 8. The CDR3 coding sequence is TGTGCCAGCAGCGTCGGACAGGGATCTACGTACGAGCAGTACTTC. Amino acids: CASSVGQGSTYEQYF. Based on the CDR3 plus reference TRBV9 and TRBJ2-7, the full variable domain is DSGVTQTPKHLITATGQRVTLRCSPRSGDLSVYWYQQSLDQGLQFLIQYYNGEERAKGNILERFSAQQFPDLHSELNLSSLELGDSALYFCASSVGQGSTYEQYFGPGTRLTVT.

V usage is TRBV4-1 and J usage is TRBJ1-5, with D unresolved. Deletions cut 3 bases from V and 7 bases from J, with 10 bases between. Per germline, CDR1 MGHRA and CDR2 YSYEKL. This CDR3 region has 13 residues. CDR3 in DNA: TGCGCCAGCAGCCAGATTACAGAGCAGCCCCAGCATTTT. This translates into CASSQITEQPQHF.

With respect to this clone: Other DNA sequences within the sample encode an identical CDR3. The rearrangement uses TRBV18 and TRBJ2-7; TRBD1 is a possible D gene (6 bases). Germline values: CDR1 KGHSH, CDR2 LQKENI. The germline V and J ends were trimmed by 6 bases and 1 base, with 10 bases remaining between them. The CDR3 extends over 13 amino acids. The CDR3 DNA is TGTGCCAGCTCGCTAGGGGGATCCTACGAGCAGTACTTC. Its translation is CASSLGGSYEQYF.

The rearrangement links TRBV7-9 to TRBJ2-5; possibly TRBD2 for D (5 bases). CDR3 length: 11 amino acids. The V gene's germline CDR1 is SEHNR and CDR2 FQNEAQ (reference sequence). The V end was cut by 8 bases, the J end by 9 bases, with 13 bases between. CDR3 residues: CASEEVIPQYF. In DNA form, the CDR3 reads TGTGCCAGCGAGGAGGTGATACCCCAGTACTTC.

The chain links TRBV11-2 to TRBJ1-4; 8 nucleotides align to TRBD1. This CDR3 contains 16 residues. J lost 7 bases, V lost 4 bases, and 11 bases had no gene match. Germline V CDR1 and CDR2: SGHAT, FQNNGV. CDR3 DNA: TGTGCCAGCAGCTCACGAACAGGGGGAGAGGGTGAAAAACTGTTTTTT. Translation: CASSSRTGGEGEKLFF.

This sequence joins TRBV27 and TRBJ2-3; the D gene is possibly TRBD1 (6 bases). The germline V gene encodes CDR1 MNHEY and CDR2 SMNVEV (reference sequence). V was trimmed by 2 bases and J by 5 bases, leaving 11 bases between them. This CDR3 contains 14 residues. CDR3 residues: CASSLMGAVDTQYF. In nucleotides, the CDR3 is TGTGCCAGCAGTTTAATGGGGGCCGTAGATACGCAGTATTTT.

This clone has a single count. The chain couples TRBV5-1 to TRBJ1-5; maybe TRBD1 (5 bases). CDR1 SGHRS and CDR2 YFSETQ come from the germline V gene. Trimming cost V 1 base and J 4 bases, with 12 bases left between them. The CDR3 is 15 residues long. The CDR3 sequence: CASSLNSQANQPQHF. In DNA, the CDR3 is TGCGCCAGCAGCTTGAATTCACAGGCGAATCAGCCCCAGCATTTT.

This rearrangement joins TRBV30 to TRBJ2-1; weak D call: TRBD1 (5 bases). Germline CDR1 GTSNPN, CDR2 SVGIG (reference sequence). The CDR3 is 12 residues long. The V gene lost 3 bases and the J gene lost 6 bases, with 9 bases spanning the gap. The CDR3 DNA is TGTGCCTGGAGCCGACAGATCAATGAGCAGTTCTTC. Translation: CAWSRQINEQFF.

This clone has a handful of counts. The chain combines TRBV7-9 with TRBJ2-4; D possibly corresponds to TRBD1 (5 bases). The V gene's germline CDR1 is SEHNR and CDR2 FQNEAQ (reference sequence). Deletions cut 10 bases from V and 8 bases from J, with 15 bases between. The CDR3 is 12 residues long. CDR3 bases: TGTGCCACCGAGGACACGGTGGACATTCAGTACTTC. Encoded protein: CATEDTVDIQYF.

CDR3 amino acids: CSVREPGQGARDTQYF. The CDR3 DNA is TGCAGCGTAAGAGAACCGGGACAGGGGGCTAGAGATACGCAGTATTTT. The chain has TRBV29-1 and TRBJ2-3; 12 bases agree with TRBD1. Germline values: CDR1 SQVTM, CDR2 ANQGSEA. V was clipped by 6 bases and J by 5 bases; unmatched bases: 12. This CDR3 contains 16 residues.

The chain recombines TRBV19 with TRBJ2-1, with 11 nucleotides matching TRBD2. Germline assignment: CDR1 LNHDA and CDR2 SQIVND (reference sequence). The CDR3 consists of 18 residues. V dropped 5 bases and J dropped 8; count of bases not matched to a gene: 17. The CDR3 nucleotides are TGTGCCAGTAGTTTTATTCCGGGACTAGCGGCCGGAGGGGATGAGCAGTTCTTC. The encoded protein is CASSFIPGLAAGGDEQFF.

The genes are TRBV10-3 and TRBJ1-2, with D possibly matching TRBD1 (6 bases). CDR1 and CDR2 from the germline V gene are ENHRY and SYGVKD. Trimming stripped 7 bases from V and 4 bases from J, with 19 bases between. The CDR3 is 15 residues long. The CDR3 sequence: CAITTSQGQGYGYTF. CDR3 in DNA: TGTGCCATCACCACTTCCCAGGGGCAGGGCTATGGCTACACCTTC.

This chain uses TRBV7-2 with TRBJ2-1; 7 nucleotides line up with TRBD2. The ends lost 5 bases at V and 3 bases at J; junction bases unmatched: 16. CDR1 SGHTA and CDR2 FQGNSA come from the germline V gene. The length of the CDR3 is 18 residues. For the CDR3, the DNA is TGTGCCAGCAGCGCCACTAGCGCGGGATGGGGACTCTACAATGAGCAGTTCTTC. It codes for CASSATSAGWGLYNEQFF. The full variable domain, its missing parts supplied by reference TRBV7-2 and TRBJ2-1, is GAGVSQSPSNKVTEKGKDVELRCDPISGHTALYWYRQSLGQGLEFLIYFQGNSAPDKSGLPSDRFSAERTGGSVSTLTIQRTQQEDSAVYLCASSATSAGWGLYNEQFFGPGTRLTVL.

The chain joins TRBV9 to TRBJ2-7; 7 nucleotides agree with TRBD1. Germline CDR1 SGDLS, CDR2 YYNGEE. The CDR3 loop spans 15 amino acids. The V and J ends lost 0 bases and 5 bases, in that order; junction bases with no gene match: 8. CDR3 coding DNA: TGTGCCAGCAGCGTAGGTTCGGACAGGACCCACGAGCAGTACTTC. Protein product: CASSVGSDRTHEQYF. The entire variable domain, with the rest obtained from reference TRBV9 and TRBJ2-7, is as follows: DSGVTQTPKHLITATGQRVTLRCSPRSGDLSVYWYQQSLDQGLQFLIQYYNGEERAKGNILERFSAQQFPDLHSELNLSSLELGDSALYFCASSVGSDRTHEQYFGPGTRLTVT.

In the case of this clone: One end of the junction does not line up with germline, which may come from a read error. The chain couples TRBV7-9 to TRBJ2-3, with D perhaps TRBD2 (5 bases). The CDR3 covers 16 residues. Germline CDR1 SEHNR, CDR2 FQNEAQ (reference sequence). The CDR3 region has the DNA TGTTCCAGCAGCTTAATAAGGGCTAGCAGGCTAGATACGCAGTATTTT. It translates to CSSSLIRASRLDTQYF.

J is TRBJ2-1 and V is TRBV5-1, with D maybe TRBD1 (7 bases). The CDR3 consists of 20 residues. Germline V lookup: CDR1 SGHRS, CDR2 YFSETQ. Trimming shortened V by 4 bases and J by 3 bases, and 29 bases separated the two germline ends. DNA of the CDR3: TGCGCCAGCAGCGACCGCGGAGGGCTCCGGGACAGTGATAACTACAATGAGCAGTTCTTC. Translation gives CASSDRGGLRDSDNYNEQFF.